The 24 T cell receptor beta chains below were found in one sample sequenced in a study of control samples from healthy donors and cancer patients. Data came from immunoSEQ multiplex PCR; TCRdb stores just in-frame clones and leaves some out. The sample lists 46,000 or so clones; 93% were seen once. Input material: PBMCs. Receptors were obtained from a woman aged 45-59 years with head and neck cancer.

The chain is built from TRBV7-2 and TRBJ1-6, with D unresolved. This CDR3 is built from 13 residues. Between the trimmed V and J ends, which lost 3 bases and 11 bases, there was a span of 11 bases. Germline V gene lookup returns CDR1 SGHTA and CDR2 FQGNSA. This CDR3 is CASSLARWTPLHF. In DNA form, the CDR3 reads TGTGCCAGCAGCTTGGCGAGATGGACACCCCTCCACTTT.

The count of this clone is one. The rearrangement links TRBV5-6 to TRBJ2-2; 7 bases fit TRBD1. The CDR3 is made up of 14 amino acids. With V trimmed by 3 bases and J by 7 bases, 6 bases remained unmatched. Germline loops: CDR1 SGHDT, CDR2 YYEEEE. Here the CDR3 DNA reads TGTGCCAGCAGCTCACAGGGGACGAACGGGGAGCTGTTTTTT. Translating gives CASSSQGTNGELFF.

The chain uses TRBV6-4 and TRBJ1-6; 8 nucleotides line up with TRBD1. This CDR3 contains 16 residues. From germline, CDR1 is MRHNA and CDR2 SNTAGT. V was clipped by 8 bases and J by 3 bases; unmatched bases: 9. CDR3 sequence reads: CASLFTGGVYNSPLHF. The DNA for the CDR3 is TGTGCCAGCCTTTTTACAGGGGGTGTCTATAATTCACCCCTCCACTTT.

The chain has TRBV5-4 and TRBJ2-2; tentative D call: TRBD1 (5 bases). The germline V and J ends were trimmed by 4 bases and 0 bases, with 10 bases remaining between them. This CDR3 has 15 residues. The germline V gene has CDR1 SGHNT and CDR2 YYREEE (reference sequence). The CDR3 coding sequence is TGTGCCAGCAGCAATCACAGGCCGAACACCGGGGAGCTGTTTTTT. Translated: CASSNHRPNTGELFF.

The V call is TRBV7-9, the J call TRBJ2-7; D is unclear. The CDR3 extends over 12 amino acids. CDR1 is SEHNR and CDR2 is FQNEAQ in the germline V gene (reference sequence). V was shortened by 5 bases and J by 4 bases, with 9 bases between the two germline ends. In nucleotides, the CDR3 is TGTGCCAGCAGCCCTGGACGGTACGAGCAGTACTTC. It translates to CASSPGRYEQYF.

CDR3 region: CASSLDSSGYNEQFF. CDR3 sequence (DNA): TGCGCCAGCAGCTTGGATTCTAGCGGATACAATGAGCAGTTCTTC. V and J are TRBV5-1 and TRBJ2-1; 7 nucleotides match TRBD2. In germline, CDR1 is SGHRS, CDR2 YFSETQ. V lost 0 bases, J lost 4 bases, and 4 bases stayed unmatched. The CDR3 length is 15 residues. Variable domain in full (rest from reference TRBV5-1 and TRBJ2-1): KAGVTQTPRYLIKTRGQQVTLSCSPISGHRSVSWYQQTPGQGLQFLFEYFSETQRNKGNFPGRFSGRQFSNSRSEMNVSTLELGDSALYLCASSLDSSGYNEQFFGPGTRLTVL.

CDR3 region: CASHLDNGGNQPQHF. The CDR3 bases are TGTGCCAGCCATTTGGACAACGGGGGCAATCAGCCCCAGCATTTT. The chain couples TRBV6-5 to TRBJ1-5, with a possible D match to TRBD1 (5 bases). V was trimmed by 8 bases and J by 2 bases, leaving 16 bases between them. This CDR3 is 15 amino acids long. In germline, CDR1 is MNHEY, CDR2 SVGAGI.

The J gene is TRBJ1-4, the V gene TRBV28; the match to TRBD1 covers 7 bases. Trimming removed 4 bases from V and 7 bases from J; junction bases left unmatched: 24. The CDR3 is 20 residues long. From germline, CDR1 is MDHEN and CDR2 SYDVKM. The CDR3 DNA is TGTGCCAGCAGTTCCCCCATTAGGGGGCGATTACAACTAATGGGTGAAAAACTGTTTTTT. Protein product: CASSSPIRGRLQLMGEKLFF.

Here the CDR3 reads CASSLRRDEKLFF. The CDR3, as DNA: TGTGCCAGCAGTCTTAGGCGGGATGAAAAACTGTTTTTT. The chain carries TRBV28 and TRBJ1-4; no clear D gene. CDR1 MDHEN and CDR2 SYDVKM come from the germline V gene. The V end lost 5 bases, the J end lost 6 bases, and 10 bases lay between the germline ends. The CDR3 runs to 13 residues.

The chain recombines TRBV6-2 or TRBV6-3 with TRBJ1-2, with D unresolved. This CDR3 is 15 amino acids long. In germline, CDR1 is MNHEY, CDR2 SVGEGT. V was shortened by 2 bases and J by 0 bases, with 10 bases between the two germline ends. The CDR3 region is CASSYGGRTNYGYTF. The CDR3 DNA is TGTGCCAGCAGTTACGGAGGACGGACTAACTATGGCTACACCTTC.

V usage is TRBV13 and J usage is TRBJ2-7; 12 bases map to TRBD1. Germline V lookup: CDR1 PRHDT, CDR2 FYEKMQ (reference sequence). With V trimmed by 2 bases and J by 7 bases, 6 bases remained unmatched. The length of the CDR3 is 15 residues. As DNA, the CDR3 is TGTGCCAGCAGCTTATCGGGACAGGGGGCATGGGAGCAGTACTTC. Translation: CASSLSGQGAWEQYF.

This chain connects TRBV7-6 to TRBJ2-1; 7 bases match TRBD2. V lost 2 bases to trimming and J lost 5 bases; unmatched junction nucleotides: 6. From germline, CDR1 is SGHVS and CDR2 FNYEAQ. The CDR3 loop spans 15 amino acids. CDR3 loop: CASSLPPLADNEQFF. The CDR3 DNA reads as TGTGCCAGCAGCTTACCCCCCCTAGCGGACAATGAGCAGTTCTTC.

This sequence joins TRBV29-1 and TRBJ1-2; 9 positions match TRBD1. There are 15 residues in the CDR3. CDR1 and CDR2 (germline): SQVTM, ANQGSEA. Trimming at V came to 6 bases and at J to 5 bases, leaving 13 bases not matched to a gene. The CDR3, as DNA: TGCAGCGTCGGCGGGGAGGACAGGGGATCTTATGGCTACACCTTC. Its translation: CSVGGEDRGSYGYTF.

In nucleotides, the CDR3 is TGTGCCAGCAGTGGGGACAGCCGCCAAGAGACCCAGTACTTC. Its protein product is CASSGDSRQETQYF. This chain joins TRBV2 and TRBJ2-5, with 7 bases fitting TRBD1. This CDR3 region has 14 residues. The germline V gene encodes CDR1 SNHLY and CDR2 FYNNEI. V lost 4 bases, J lost 1 base, and 3 bases stayed unmatched.

In the case of this clone: At one boundary the junction diverges from the germline segment, which might be a read error. The chain combines TRBV5-4 with TRBJ2-5, with D maybe TRBD1 (7 bases). This CDR3 spans 12 amino acids. Germline V gene data show CDR1 as SGHNT and CDR2 as YYREEE (reference sequence). CDR3 residues: CASRGGTEAQYF. CDR3 coding DNA: TGTGCCAGCAGGGGCGGGACAGAGGCCCAGTACTTC.

V is TRBV5-1 and J is TRBJ2-2, with 13 bases aligning to TRBD2. The CDR3 is made up of 16 amino acids. Germline V gene lookup returns CDR1 SGHRS and CDR2 YFSETQ. J lost 5 bases, V lost 1 base, and 2 bases had no gene match. CDR3 residues: CASSLTSGGATGELFF. In nucleotides, the CDR3 is TGCGCCAGCAGCTTGACTAGCGGGGGGGCGACCGGGGAGCTGTTTTTT.

The genes are TRBV5-1 and TRBJ1-2; tentative D call: TRBD1 (6 bases). Germline V CDR1 and CDR2: SGHRS, YFSETQ. The CDR3 extends over 16 amino acids. Deletions cut 1 base from V and 4 bases from J, with 17 bases between. CDR3 sequence: CASSLNREGFGYGYTF. The DNA for the CDR3 is TGCGCCAGCAGCTTGAACAGGGAGGGATTCGGCTATGGCTACACCTTC. Using reference TRBV5-1 and TRBJ1-2 for the parts outside the CDR3, the full variable domain is KAGVTQTPRYLIKTRGQQVTLSCSPISGHRSVSWYQQTPGQGLQFLFEYFSETQRNKGNFPGRFSGRQFSNSRSEMNVSTLELGDSALYLCASSLNREGFGYGYTFGSGTRLTVV.

The rearrangement links TRBV19 to TRBJ2-1; D could derive from TRBD1 or TRBD2 (5 bases each). The CDR3 consists of 19 residues. Germline-derived CDR1 and CDR2 are LNHDA and SQIVND (reference sequence). Trimming left V 6 bases short and J 7 bases short, with 31 bases between. The CDR3 sequence: CASSLRGQGLRNLLNEQFF. The CDR3 region has the DNA TGTGCCAGTAGCCTCAGAGGGCAGGGATTAAGAAACTTACTTAATGAGCAGTTCTTC.

The genes are TRBV28 and TRBJ2-7; D call uncertain. The V gene lost 4 bases and the J gene lost 3 bases, with 7 bases spanning the gap. There are 12 residues in the CDR3. CDR1 and CDR2 (germline): MDHEN, SYDVKM. CDR3 bases: TGTGCCAGCAGTTCCCCAAGCTACGAGCAGTACTTC. This translates into CASSSPSYEQYF.

This chain uses TRBV2 with TRBJ1-6; 11 bases are shared with TRBD1. The junction had 3 bases not matched to a gene; V was cut back by 4 bases and J by 7 bases. The germline gives CDR1 SNHLY, CDR2 FYNNEI. CDR3 length: 15 amino acids. In DNA form, the CDR3 reads TGTGCCAGCAGTGTCCGGGACAGGGGGAATTCACCCCTCCACTTT. Residues: CASSVRDRGNSPLHF. The variable domain in full, completed from reference TRBV2 and TRBJ1-6, reads EPEVTQTPSHQVTQMGQEVILRCVPISNHLYFYWYRQILGQKVEFLVSFYNNEISEKSEIFDDQFSVERPDGSNFTLKIRSTKLEDSAMYFCASSVRDRGNSPLHFGNGTRLTVT.

The chain uses TRBV20-1 and TRBJ2-5; the D gene is possibly TRBD1 (6 bases). V was pared by 6 bases and J by 2 bases, with 7 bases between. Germline V lookup: CDR1 DFQATT, CDR2 SNEGSKA (reference sequence). The CDR3 contains 11 residues. The CDR3 region is CSAGTQETQYF. The CDR3, as DNA: TGCAGTGCCGGGACACAAGAGACCCAGTACTTC.

This clone was observed once. This chain links TRBV3-1 (or the pseudogene TRBV3-2) with TRBJ1-4; tentatively, D is TRBD1 (5 bases). The CDR3 spans 13 residues. The germline gives CDR1 LGHDT, CDR2 YNNKEL (reference sequence). V dropped 2 bases and J dropped 8 bases, with 9 bases sitting between them. CDR3 loop: CASSQRDGEKLFF. CDR3 nucleotide sequence: TGTGCCAGCAGCCAAAGGGACGGAGAAAAACTGTTTTTT.

This chain joins TRBV29-1 and TRBJ1-5, with D maybe TRBD1 (5 bases). This CDR3 comprises 13 residues. V was shortened by 5 bases and J by 3 bases, with 11 bases between the two germline ends. Germline CDR1 and CDR2: SQVTM and ANQGSEA. Written as DNA, the CDR3 is TGCAGCGTTCGAGGGGACCCCAATCAGCCCCAGCATTTT. Translated: CSVRGDPNQPQHF.

This chain uses TRBV2 with TRBJ1-2; D is possibly TRBD1 (6 bases). V gave up 0 bases and J gave up 5 bases, with 13 bases separating them. This CDR3 contains 15 residues. Germline V CDR1 and CDR2: SNHLY, FYNNEI. CDR3 region: CASSEAPDRFYGYTF. CDR3 DNA: TGTGCCAGCAGTGAAGCTCCTGACAGGTTTTATGGCTACACCTTC.